The rows below give T cell receptor beta chains drawn from one sample of a study of T cells expressing NK-cell markers. TCRdb reprocessed the 5' RACE reads; each CDR3 protein has one entry and no DNA is given. Recorded for this sample: about 460,000 distinct CDR3 sequences. Sequenced sample: blood T cells: a sorted CD56 or NKG2C T cell subset, CD4+ or CD8+ T cells, or bulk PBMC T cells (not recorded which). The receptors derive from a woman aged 50 to 60 in good health. Each CDR3 is given with its conserved first and last residue.

CDR3aa: CASSLVSVELGEQYF
v_gene: TRBV5-1
j_gene: TRBJ2-7

CDR3aa: CASSDYGSPYEQYF
v_gene: TRBV25-1
j_gene: TRBJ2-7

CDR3aa: CASTPGGDGYTF
v_gene: TRBV5-6
j_gene: TRBJ1-2

CDR3aa: CASRDSRVQPQHF
v_gene: TRBV6-6
j_gene: TRBJ1-5

CDR3aa: CASSIRTPADTEAFF
v_gene: TRBV5-1
j_gene: TRBJ1-1

CDR3aa: CASSSGTSGRTISTDTQYF
v_gene: TRBV7-2
j_gene: TRBJ2-3

CDR3aa: CATSRDTGYEQYF
v_gene: TRBV12-3/TRBV12-4
j_gene: TRBJ2-7

CDR3aa: CASSPGGGARTEAFF
v_gene: TRBV6-5
j_gene: TRBJ1-1

CDR3aa: CASSLSFWDFNSPLHF
v_gene: TRBV28
j_gene: TRBJ1-6

CDR3aa: CASSQSRNNEQFF
v_gene: TRBV4-2
j_gene: TRBJ2-1

CDR3aa: CASSAPQGPWAQYF
v_gene: TRBV2
j_gene: TRBJ2-5

CDR3aa: CASSPSKGTSGSHEQFF
v_gene: TRBV18
j_gene: TRBJ2-1

CDR3aa: CASGTGGADTQYF
v_gene: TRBV5-1
j_gene: TRBJ2-3

CDR3aa: CASSTSGTRGELFF
v_gene: TRBV19
j_gene: TRBJ2-2

CDR3aa: CASSSRGSGNTIYF
v_gene: TRBV7-8
j_gene: TRBJ1-3

CDR3aa: CASGWESQPQHF
v_gene: TRBV12-3/TRBV12-4
j_gene: TRBJ1-5

CDR3aa: CASSATTYQETQYF
v_gene: TRBV5-1
j_gene: TRBJ2-5

CDR3aa: CATSESRGKTSYNEQFF
v_gene: TRBV24-1
j_gene: TRBJ2-1

CDR3aa: CSAGNAAQVYGYTF
v_gene: TRBV20-1
j_gene: TRBJ1-2

CDR3aa: CSPTAADGYTF
v_gene: TRBV29-1
j_gene: TRBJ1-2